This is a list of T cell receptor beta chains from one sample in a study of cytomegalovirus exposure and HLA in healthy donors. Clones were read by immunoSEQ multiplex PCR, and TCRdb kept only the in-frame ones, dropping some. The data show 100,000 to 150,000 clones, with roughly four fifths seen just once and approximately 1% held by the top ten. The source material was PBMCs. All receptors come from a boy younger than 18 in good health and CMV-seronegative. Each CDR3 is given with its conserved first and last residue. D genes are given only for firm matches. Clone sizes are given selectively: once, few, many, or a class where the clone is expanded.

TRBJ1-1 | NA | few | TRBV30 | CAWTPVDSNTEAFF | TGTGCCTGGACCCCCGTGGACTCGAACACTGAAGCTTTCTTT
TRBJ1-1 | NA | few | TRBV30 | CAWSGSQGEAFF | TGTGCCTGGAGTGGTAGTCAGGGTGAAGCTTTCTTT
TRBJ2-1 | NA | NA | TRBV19 | CASSLRYYNEQFF | TGTGCCAGTAGTCTCCGGTACTACAATGAGCAGTTCTTC
TRBJ2-1 | TRBD2 | NA | TRBV30 | CACSRGLADYNEQFF | TGTGCCTGCAGCAGGGGACTAGCGGACTACAATGAGCAGTTCTTC
TRBJ1-5 | NA | few | TRBV6-1 | CASSAQTGEGNQPQHF | TGTGCCAGCAGTGCCCAGACGGGAGAGGGCAATCAGCCCCAGCATTTT
TRBJ1-1 | NA | once | TRBV13 | CASSTSMNTEAFF | TGTGCCAGCAGCACCAGTATGAACACTGAAGCTTTCTTT
TRBJ2-7 | TRBD1 | once | TRBV2 | CASSEVDRGVYEQYF | TGTGCCAGCAGTGAAGTAGACAGGGGAGTCTACGAGCAGTACTTC
TRBJ2-1 | NA | NA | TRBV2 | CASSEAGSGRFEQFF | TGTGCCAGCAGTGAAGCGGGTAGCGGAAGGTTCGAGCAGTTCTTC
TRBJ2-5 | TRBD2 | NA | TRBV29-1 | CSVEARGLLAGVVETQYF | TGCAGCGTTGAAGCTCGGGGGTTACTAGCGGGAGTAGTGGAGACCCAGTACTTC
TRBJ2-5 | TRBD2 | NA | TRBV7-9 | CASSPGLAEETQYF | TGTGCCAGCAGCCCCGGACTAGCGGAAGAGACCCAGTACTTC
TRBJ2-3 | NA | NA | TRBV10-2 | CTSSESRESTDTQYF | TGCACCAGCAGTGAGTCGCGGGAAAGCACAGATACGCAGTATTTT
TRBJ2-7 | NA | few | TRBV6-1 | CASRPDRPLYEQYF | TGTGCCAGCAGACCGGACAGACCGCTCTACGAGCAGTACTTC
TRBJ1-1 | NA | NA | TRBV4-3 | CASSQDGGNTEAFF | TGCGCCAGCAGCCAAGACGGGGGGAACACTGAAGCTTTCTTT
TRBJ2-5 | TRBD2 | NA | TRBV30 | CAWSILGGLAGSETQYF | TGTGCCTGGAGTATCCTTGGAGGGCTAGCGGGATCAGAGACCCAGTACTTC
TRBJ2-1 | TRBD2 | NA | TRBV7-9 | CASSSGSSYNEQFF | TGTGCCAGTTCTAGCGGAAGCTCCTACAATGAGCAGTTCTTC
TRBJ2-1 | NA | NA | TRBV11-3 | CASSLDRGTYNEQFF | TGTGCCAGCAGCTTAGATAGGGGAACCTACAATGAGCAGTTCTTC
TRBJ2-7 | NA | NA | TRBV23-1 | CASSQSHGYEQYF | TGCGCCAGCAGTCAATCCCACGGCTACGAGCAGTACTTC
TRBJ1-2 | NA | NA | TRBV6-1 | CASSDGGGGYTF | TGTGCCAGCAGTGATGGTGGGGGCGGCTACACCTTC
TRBJ1-1 | NA | NA | TRBV10-3 | CAISDVLTNDMNTEAFF | TGTGCCATCAGTGACGTCCTTACAAATGATATGAACACTGAAGCTTTCTTT
TRBJ2-7 | TRBD1 | NA | TRBV2 | CASSRDRVYEQYF | TGTGCCAGCAGCCGGGACAGGGTCTACGAGCAGTACTTC
TRBJ2-3 | NA | NA | TRBV5-6 | CASSLLGGRGGEGTDTQYF | TGTGCCAGCAGCTTGCTGGGCGGGAGAGGGGGGGAGGGCACAGATACGCAGTATTTT
TRBJ1-1 | TRBD1 | NA | TRBV7-8 | CASSVGQGGTEAFF | TGTGCCAGCAGCGTCGGACAGGGAGGAACTGAAGCTTTCTTT
TRBJ2-5 | TRBD2 | once | TRBV30 | CAWSVYGHPSGRGETQYF | TGTGCCTGGAGTGTTTATGGACATCCTAGCGGGAGAGGGGAGACCCAGTACTTC
TRBJ2-1 | NA | NA | TRBV6-5 | CASSYVQFNEQFF | TGTGCCAGCAGTTACGTCCAGTTCAATGAGCAGTTCTTC
TRBJ1-3 | NA | NA | TRBV4-1 | CASSQDPGLSSGNTIYF | TGCGCCAGCAGCCAAGATCCAGGACTAAGCTCTGGAAACACCATATATTTT
TRBJ2-7 | TRBD2 | NA | TRBV5-1 | CASSSLTWTSLSEQYF | TGCGCCAGCAGCTCCCTTACTTGGACTAGCCTTTCCGAGCAGTACTTC
TRBJ2-3 | TRBD2 | NA | TRBV5-1 | CASSSPVAGAADTQYF | TGCGCCAGCAGCTCGCCAGTAGCGGGAGCAGCAGATACGCAGTATTTT
TRBJ2-7 | TRBD2 | NA | TRBV5-4 | CASSLGAGLAGWGGPYEQYF | TGTGCCAGCAGCTTGGGAGCCGGCCTAGCGGGGTGGGGGGGCCCCTACGAGCAGTACTTC
TRBJ2-3 | NA | few | TRBV7-9 | CASSPRTGRTDTQYF | TGTGCCAGCAGCCCCAGAACAGGGAGAACAGATACGCAGTATTTT
TRBJ2-1 | TRBD2 | NA | TRBV5-1 | CASSFRLAGTGDEQFF | TGCGCCAGCAGCTTCCGACTAGCGGGAACCGGGGATGAGCAGTTCTTC
TRBJ1-4 | NA | NA | TRBV9 | CASSEGDATNEKLFF | TGTGCCAGCAGCGAGGGGGATGCAACTAATGAAAAACTGTTTTTT
TRBJ1-1 | NA | NA | TRBV27 | CASSLWAGTEAFF | TGTGCCAGCAGTTTATGGGCGGGGACTGAAGCTTTCTTT
TRBJ1-5 | NA | few | TRBV19 | CASSIDGNNQPQHF | TGTGCCAGTAGTATAGACGGTAACAATCAGCCCCAGCATTTT
TRBJ1-2 | NA | NA | TRBV29-1 | CSVVDSDYGYTF | TGCAGCGTTGTTGACAGCGACTATGGCTACACCTTC
TRBJ2-7 | TRBD2 | NA | TRBV30 | CAWSSGRGYEQYF | TGTGCCTGGAGTAGCGGGAGGGGTTACGAGCAGTACTTC
TRBJ1-1 | NA | NA | TRBV6-5 | CASSYSLGVNTEAFF | TGTGCCAGCAGTTACTCGCTAGGGGTGAACACTGAAGCTTTCTTT
TRBJ1-4 | TRBD1 | NA | TRBV5-6 | CASSLGGQANEKLFF | TGTGCCAGCAGCTTGGGGGGACAGGCTAATGAAAAACTGTTTTTT
TRBJ1-1 | NA | few | TRBV5-6 | CASSLRRGRTEAFF | TGTGCCAGCAGCCTCCGGCGGGGCCGCACTGAAGCTTTCTTT
TRBJ2-5 | NA | few | TRBV13 | CASSFGDQETQYF | TGTGCCAGCAGCTTCGGGGATCAAGAGACCCAGTACTTC
TRBJ2-1 | TRBD2 | NA | TRBV4-1 | CASSHLAGFPLF | TGCGCCAGCAGCCACTTAGCGGGATTTCCGCTCTTC
TRBJ2-6 | NA | few | TRBV15 | CATSSDTGSGANVLTF | TGTGCCACCAGCAGCGATACAGGATCTGGGGCCAACGTCCTGACTTTC
TRBJ2-7 | NA | NA | TRBV5-4 | CASSFGSAEQYF | TGTGCCAGCAGCTTCGGCAGCGCCGAGCAGTACTTC
TRBJ2-3 | TRBD2 | NA | TRBV25-1 | CASRSPLAGALPTDTQYF | TGTGCCAGCAGAAGTCCCCTAGCGGGAGCTCTTCCCACAGATACGCAGTATTTT
TRBJ2-7 | NA | NA | TRBV7-2 | CASSTSYEQYF | TGTGCCAGCAGCACCAGTTACGAGCAGTACTTC
TRBJ2-7 | TRBD1 | NA | TRBV7-2 | CASSLRDRGYEQYF | TGTGCCAGCAGCCTCAGGGACAGGGGCTACGAGCAGTACTTC
TRBJ2-7 | NA | few | TRBV4-3 | CASSQGNAGRKAYEQYF | TGCGCCAGCAGCCAAGGTAATGCAGGTCGAAAAGCCTACGAGCAGTACTTC
TRBJ2-3 | TRBD2 | few | TRBV7-9 | CASRRTGLAATDTQYF | TGTGCCAGCAGACGTACGGGACTAGCGGCCACAGATACGCAGTATTTT
TRBJ2-7 | TRBD2 | NA | TRBV7-2 | CASSLEGGRGNDEQYF | TGTGCCAGCAGCTTAGAAGGAGGGAGGGGTAACGACGAGCAGTACTTC
TRBJ2-1 | TRBD1 | once | TRBV5-6 | CASSLGDRGPNEQFF | TGTGCCAGCAGCTTGGGGGACAGGGGGCCGAATGAGCAGTTCTTC
TRBJ1-5 | NA | NA | TRBV15 | CATSNRDNNQPQHF | TGTGCCACCAGCAACCGGGACAACAATCAGCCCCAGCATTTT
TRBJ1-1 | NA | NA | TRBV19 | CASSMAGLVTEAFF | TGTGCCAGTAGTATGGCGGGGCTGGTCACTGAAGCTTTCTTT
TRBJ2-2 | TRBD2 | NA | TRBV7-9 | CASSRAPSGSIGELFF | TGTGCCAGCAGCCGGGCCCCTAGCGGGAGCATCGGGGAGCTGTTTTTT
TRBJ2-3 | NA | NA | TRBV19 | CASSIDGADTQYF | TGTGCCAGTAGTATAGATGGAGCGGATACGCAGTATTTT
TRBJ2-3 | NA | NA | TRBV6-6 | CASSSGRIDTQYF | TGTGCCAGCAGCTCCGGGAGAATAGATACGCAGTATTTT
TRBJ2-7 | TRBD1 | NA | TRBV4-3 | CASSQGQGAYEQYF | TGCGCCAGCAGCCAAGGACAGGGGGCGTACGAGCAGTACTTC
TRBJ1-1 | TRBD1 | NA | TRBV6-1 | CASSAQPQGAGTEAFF | TGTGCCAGCAGTGCTCAGCCTCAGGGGGCGGGCACTGAAGCTTTCTTT
TRBJ2-1 | NA | NA | TRBV10-3 | CAIMESPTYNEQFF | TGTGCCATCATGGAGAGCCCCACCTACAATGAGCAGTTCTTC
TRBJ2-3 | NA | NA | TRBV6-6 | CASSTAEGLDDTQYF | TGTGCCAGCAGTACGGCGGAGGGCCTGGACGATACGCAGTATTTT
TRBJ1-6 | NA | NA | TRBV30 | CAWSVLLDNRNSPLHF | TGTGCCTGGAGTGTACTCCTGGACAATAGGAATTCACCCCTCCACTTT